The 19 T cell receptor beta chains below all came from one sample that was sequenced in a study of blood T cell repertoires in COVID-19. Repertoires were generated with immunoSEQ multiplex PCR, while TCRdb's copy carries only in-frame clones and drops some. The sample gives under 200,000 clones, roughly 82% of which show up once; under 6.5% is in the top ten. Sequencing was done on a sample of PBMCs or T cells enriched from blood (not recorded which). The receptor set was obtained from an older woman with acute COVID-19.

This CDR3 reads CASSPPEEGAVPFGYTF. The CDR3 DNA sequence: TGTGCCAGCTCACCACCGGAGGAGGGGGCAGTTCCGTTTGGCTACACCTTC. This chain connects TRBV18 to TRBJ1-2; 7 nucleotides match TRBD1. There are 17 residues in the CDR3. V lost 0 bases and J lost 7; bases outside the gene matches: 14. Per the germline V gene, CDR1 is KGHSH and CDR2 is LQKENI.

Written as DNA, the CDR3 is TGTGCCAGCACTGCTACGACTAGGGAAGCCGGGGAGCTGTTTTTT. This codes for CASTATTREAGELFF. The chain joins TRBV11-2 to TRBJ2-2, with D possibly TRBD2 on 6 matching bases. Germline CDR1 SGHAT, CDR2 FQNNGV. Trimming took 7 bases from V and 6 from J, leaving 18 bases between them. The CDR3 loop spans 15 amino acids.

The chain carries TRBV10-3 and TRBJ2-5; tentative D call: TRBD1 (6 bases). Looked up from germline, CDR1 is ENHRY and CDR2 is SYGVKD. Trimming took 5 bases from V and 0 from J, leaving 10 bases between them. The CDR3 runs to 14 residues. In DNA, the CDR3 is TGTGCCATCAGTATTGGGGGCGACCAAGAGACCCAGTACTTC. This sequence encodes CAISIGGDQETQYF.

V is TRBV21-1 and J is TRBJ1-2; the D call in the table, TRBD1, was not verified against the DNA. TRBV21-1 has pseudogene status. This CDR3 is built from 14 residues. Here the CDR3 DNA reads TGTGCCAGCAGCGGGACGGACAGAAACTATGGCTACACCTTC. It specifies CASSGTDRNYGYTF.

CDR3 nucleotide sequence: TGCAGCGTAACAGGGAGGGAGGCTGAAGCTTTCTTT. This encodes CSVTGREAEAFF. The V and J genes are TRBV29-1 and TRBJ1-1; maybe TRBD1 (6 bases). With 6 bases removed from V and 6 bases from J, the gap between germline ends came to 14 bases. Germline-derived CDR1 and CDR2 are SQVTM and ANQGSEA. The CDR3 loop spans 12 amino acids.

The chain carries TRBV7-9 and TRBJ2-3; no firm D call. CDR1 is SEHNR and CDR2 is FQNEAQ in the germline V gene (reference sequence). The CDR3 has 13 amino acids. Trimming removed 5 bases from V and 1 base from J, with 7 bases in between. The CDR3 DNA reads as TGTGCCAGCAGCCTCTCGGGCACAGATACGCAGTATTTT. Amino acids: CASSLSGTDTQYF. The full variable domain, completed using reference TRBV7-9 and TRBJ2-3, is DTGVSQNPRHKITKRGQNVTFRCDPISEHNRLYWYRQTLGQGPEFLTYFQNEAQLEKSRLLSDRFSAERPKGSFSTLEIQRTEQGDSAMYLCASSLSGTDTQYFGPGTRLTVL.

The chain couples TRBV19 to TRBJ1-5; 9 nucleotides align to TRBD1. CDR1 is LNHDA, CDR2 SQIVND, per germline (reference sequence). This CDR3 comprises 13 residues. The V segment lost 7 bases and the J segment 6 bases; nucleotides outside the gene matches: 4. The CDR3 nucleotides are TGTGCCAGTAACTCACAGGGGGCTCAGCCCCAGCATTTT. Its protein is CASNSQGAQPQHF.

This chain connects TRBV6-5 to TRBJ2-1; 12 nucleotides line up with TRBD2. The CDR3 has 16 amino acids. The trim removed 1 base at V and 9 bases at J, leaving 7 bases unmatched. Germline V gives CDR1 MNHEY, CDR2 SVGAGI. For the CDR3, the DNA is TGTGCCAGCAGTTACTTGGCTAGCGGGGGGGTAAGTGAGCAGTTCTTC. Its translation is CASSYLASGGVSEQFF.

The chain combines TRBV3-1 (or the pseudogene TRBV3-2) with TRBJ1-1, with 9 bases lining up with TRBD1. Germline loops: CDR1 LGHDT, CDR2 YNNKEL (reference sequence). This CDR3 is built from 14 residues. V gave up 3 bases and J gave up 5 bases; unmatched junction bases: 4. The CDR3 reads CASSHHDRGTEAFF. CDR3 sequence (DNA): TGTGCCAGCAGCCACCATGACAGGGGGACTGAAGCTTTCTTT.

The V and J genes are TRBV28 and TRBJ1-1; 10 nucleotides match TRBD1. The junction had 13 bases not matched to a gene; V was cut back by 4 bases and J by 5 bases. The CDR3 loop spans 17 amino acids. The germline V gene has CDR1 MDHEN and CDR2 SYDVKM. Here the CDR3 DNA reads TGTGCCAGCAGTTCGCCCGGGACAGGGGTTCTTAATACTGAAGCTTTCTTT. Translation gives CASSSPGTGVLNTEAFF.

The rearrangement uses TRBV4-3 and TRBJ1-6; 8 nucleotides align to TRBD1. Germline lookup yields CDR1 LGHNA and CDR2 YSLEER. Germline trimming cut 2 bases from V and 8 bases from J; bases unmatched to any gene: 5. This CDR3 has 15 amino acids. This chain's CDR3 is CASSQKGQADSPLHF. Written as DNA, the CDR3 is TGCGCCAGCAGCCAAAAGGGACAGGCAGATTCACCCCTCCACTTT.

This clone has only a few counts. This chain links TRBV6-1 with TRBJ1-3, with a tentative D call TRBD1 (5 bases). The CDR3 runs 15 residues. V lost 2 bases, J lost 4 bases, and 12 bases lay in between. Looked up from germline, CDR1 is MNHNS and CDR2 is SASEGT. The CDR3 DNA is TGTGCCAGCAGTGAAAAGGCAGGGTTAGGAAACACCATATATTTT. This translates into CASSEKAGLGNTIYF.

V and J are TRBV12-3 or TRBV12-4 and TRBJ2-1, with D hard to call. The V end was cut by 6 bases, the J end by 9 bases, with 15 bases between. The CDR3 runs 13 residues. CDR3: CASSPRRTGEQFF. The CDR3 DNA is TGTGCCAGCAGCCCCCGTCGAACGGGTGAGCAGTTCTTC.

The chain carries TRBV28 and TRBJ2-7, with TRBD1 matching 8 bases. V shed 5 bases, J shed 9 bases, and the junction held 15 bases outside the gene matches. CDR1 and CDR2 (germline): MDHEN, SYDVKM. The CDR3 has 15 residues. CDR3 DNA: TGTGCCAGCAGTACCCTCACTTCGACAGGGGCAGGGCAGTACGTC. Translating gives CASSTLTSTGAGQYV.

This chain connects TRBV5-1 to TRBJ2-5; D remains ambiguous. CDR3 size: 11 residues. V gave up 3 bases and J gave up 2 bases, with 2 bases separating them. Germline V CDR1 and CDR2: SGHRS, YFSETQ. The CDR3 sequence is CASSSQETQYF. CDR3 coding DNA: TGCGCCAGCAGCTCTCAAGAGACCCAGTACTTC.

The chain joins TRBV10-3 to TRBJ2-5; possibly TRBD1 for D (6 bases). The CDR3 loop spans 13 amino acids. Germline lookup yields CDR1 ENHRY and CDR2 SYGVKD. With 10 bases removed from V and 5 bases from J, the gap between germline ends came to 17 bases. The CDR3 here is CATAQGSGETQYF. CDR3 nucleotides: TGTGCCACCGCACAGGGAAGTGGCGAGACCCAGTACTTC.

The chain recombines TRBV6-2 or TRBV6-3 with TRBJ2-7; no clear D. The CDR3 sequence is 17 residues long. CDR1 is MNHEY and CDR2 is SVGEGT in the germline V gene. Trimming removed 0 bases at V and 3 bases at J, with 18 bases between. In nucleotides, the CDR3 is TGTGCCAGCAGTTACTCGAGCATCGACTCGGCCGTCTACGAGCAGTACGTC. Translation: CASSYSSIDSAVYEQYV.

The J gene is TRBJ1-1, the V gene TRBV19, with D possibly matching TRBD1 (5 bases). V dropped 2 bases and J dropped 1 base, with 11 bases sitting between them. The CDR3 runs 15 residues. The germline gives CDR1 LNHDA, CDR2 SQIVND (reference sequence). CDR3: CASSILTAGNTEAFF. CDR3 in DNA: TGTGCCAGTAGTATATTGACAGCGGGGAACACTGAAGCTTTCTTT.

V is TRBV27 and J is TRBJ2-2; 8 bases match TRBD2. J was trimmed by 6 bases and V by 6 bases; bases with no gene match: 15. Germline assignment: CDR1 MNHEY and CDR2 SMNVEV (reference sequence). This CDR3 is 17 amino acids long. The CDR3 loop is CASRPHTGGEWAGELFF. The CDR3 DNA reads TGTGCCAGCAGACCGCACACGGGGGGGGAGTGGGCCGGGGAGCTGTTTTTT.